This T cell receptor beta chain was sequenced during a study of metastatic and nonmetastatic thyroid tumors. Study in general: Malignant and benign thyroid patients had repertoires compared in peripheral blood and tumor or nodule tissue.

Treatment of any kind had been given to no patient before thyroid surgery. CDR3 length: 15 amino acids. J lost 0 bases, V lost 6 bases, and 7 bases had no gene match. CDR1 is MNHEY and CDR2 is SMNVEV in the germline V gene (reference sequence). TCRdb redid the clone calls on the PCR reads using MiXCR. The table has tens of thousands of clones, roughly a fifth seen once. In this sample, this clone turned up many times. The clonotype was recovered from a male donor with papillary thyroid cancer or a benign thyroid nodule (not recorded which). Some clones in this sample may be carry-over from other donors' samples. This rearrangement joins TRBV27 to TRBJ2-7, with 8 bases that match TRBD1. Sequenced: blood. The CDR3 loop is CASRSQGQASYEQYF. CDR3 nucleotide sequence: TGTGCCAGCAGGTCCCAGGGACAGGCCTCCTACGAGCAGTACTTC.